The clone carrying this T cell receptor beta chain was counted at least ten times. Assay: immunoSEQ multiplex PCR; the TCRdb copy retains only in-frame clones and omits some. The sample has almost 250,000 clones, 75% to 90% seen once. This sample is part of a study of blood T cell repertoires in COVID-19. Study details: The United States, Italy and Spain were the sources of the acute and convalescent COVID-19 samples.

Per the germline V gene, CDR1 is LNHDA and CDR2 is SQIVND (reference sequence). The length of the CDR3 is 13 residues. V gave up 7 bases and J gave up 3 bases, with 12 bases separating them. The source of this sequence is a woman aged 30 to 39 who had recovered from COVID-19. The rearrangement uses TRBV19 and TRBJ1-1, with D maybe TRBD1 (5 bases). The specimen sequenced was PBMCs or T cells enriched from blood (not recorded which). CDR3 region: CASKWGSDTEAFF. The DNA for the CDR3 is TGTGCCAGTAAGTGGGGCTCGGACACTGAAGCTTTCTTT.